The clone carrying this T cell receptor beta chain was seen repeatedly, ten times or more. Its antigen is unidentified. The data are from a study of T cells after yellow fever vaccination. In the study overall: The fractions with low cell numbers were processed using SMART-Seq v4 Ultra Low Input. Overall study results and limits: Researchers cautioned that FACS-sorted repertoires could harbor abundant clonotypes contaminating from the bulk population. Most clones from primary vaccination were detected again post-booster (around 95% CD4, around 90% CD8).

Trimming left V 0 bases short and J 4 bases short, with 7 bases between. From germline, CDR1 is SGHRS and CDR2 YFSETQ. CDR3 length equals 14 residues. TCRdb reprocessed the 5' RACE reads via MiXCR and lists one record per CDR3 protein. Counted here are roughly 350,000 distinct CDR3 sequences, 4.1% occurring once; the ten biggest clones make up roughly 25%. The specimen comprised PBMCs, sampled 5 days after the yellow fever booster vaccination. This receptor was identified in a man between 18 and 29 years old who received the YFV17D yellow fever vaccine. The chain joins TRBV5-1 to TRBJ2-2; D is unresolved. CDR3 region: CASSLDRPTGELFF. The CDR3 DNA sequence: TGCGCCAGCAGCTTGGACAGACCCACCGGGGAGCTGTTTTTT.